The clone carrying this T cell receptor beta chain has just one count. The data belong to a study of siplizumab effects on memory and regulatory T cells. Clones were read by immunoSEQ multiplex PCR, and TCRdb kept only the in-frame ones, dropping some. The sample shows 75,000 to 100,000 clones, 94% of them seen only once. The CDR3 totals 16 residues. The trim removed 6 bases at V and 4 bases at J, leaving 11 bases unmatched. CDR1 is WNHNN, CDR2 SYGVQD, per germline (reference sequence). The rearrangement uses TRBV10-1 and TRBJ1-3, with 8 bases matching TRBD1. The sequencing input was non-Treg CD4+ T cells sorted from blood. This TCR was sampled from a human donor in good health. This chain's CDR3 is CASRRHRDRPGNTIYF. The CDR3 nucleotides are TGCGCCAGCAGGCGCCACCGGGACAGGCCGGGAAACACCATATATTTT.